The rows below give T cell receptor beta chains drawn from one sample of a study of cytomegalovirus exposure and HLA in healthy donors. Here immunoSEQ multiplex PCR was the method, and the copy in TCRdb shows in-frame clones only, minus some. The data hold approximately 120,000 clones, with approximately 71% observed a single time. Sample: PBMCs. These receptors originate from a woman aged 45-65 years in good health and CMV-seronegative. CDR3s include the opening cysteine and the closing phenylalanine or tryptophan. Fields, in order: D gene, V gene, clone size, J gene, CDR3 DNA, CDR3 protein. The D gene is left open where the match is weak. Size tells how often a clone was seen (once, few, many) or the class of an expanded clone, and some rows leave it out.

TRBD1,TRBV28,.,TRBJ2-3,TGTGCCAGCAGCCCCCTGGGGGACAGGGCAAGCACAGATACGCAGTATTTT,CASSPLGDRASTDTQYF
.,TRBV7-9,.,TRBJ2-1,TGTGCCAGCAGCTTAGCGCCACTAGCTGGGGGAGGTGAGCAGTTCTTC,CASSLAPLAGGGEQFF
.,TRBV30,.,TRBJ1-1,TGTGCCTGGAGTCCAGGGACTGAAGCTTTCTTT,CAWSPGTEAFF
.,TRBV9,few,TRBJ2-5,TGTGCCAGCAGCCCACAGAATCAAGAGACCCAGTACTTC,CASSPQNQETQYF
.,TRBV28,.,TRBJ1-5,TGTGCCAGCAGTTTCTCGGGAGGTAGAAGCAATCAGCCCCAGCATTTT,CASSFSGGRSNQPQHF
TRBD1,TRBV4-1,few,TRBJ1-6,TGCGCCAGCAGCCAAGAGGGGACAGGGGGTGCGTCACCCCTCCACTTT,CASSQEGTGGASPLHF
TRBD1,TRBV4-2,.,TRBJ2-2,TGTGCCAGCAGCCGGACAGGGGGCGAAACCGGGGAGCTGTTTTTT,CASSRTGGETGELFF
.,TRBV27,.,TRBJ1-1,TGTGCCAGCAGACCTGCGGTTAACTCGAACACTGAAGCTTTCTTT,CASRPAVNSNTEAFF
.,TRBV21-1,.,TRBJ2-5,TGTGCCAGCAGCACTACAAATCGACTAGCGGGAGACACGGCGCTTCGACAGACCCAGTACTTC,CASSTTNRLAGDTALRQTQYF
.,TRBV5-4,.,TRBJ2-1,TGTGCCAGCAGCCGTGGGAGCCCCGGGGACAATGAGCAGTTCTTC,CASSRGSPGDNEQFF
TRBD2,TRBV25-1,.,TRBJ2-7,TGTGCCAGCAGTCCAGCGGGAGGGCCCTTGAAGAAGCAGTACTTC,CASSPAGGPLKKQYF
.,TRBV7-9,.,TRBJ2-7,TGTGCCAGCACTCCATGGGGGGAGCCCGGAGACGAGCAGTACTTC,CASTPWGEPGDEQYF
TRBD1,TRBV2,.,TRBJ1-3,TGTGCCAGCAGCCTGACAGGGGAAAACACCATATATTTT,CASSLTGENTIYF
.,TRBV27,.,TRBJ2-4,TGTGCCAGCAGATCGGGAGTGGTCAAAAACATTCAGTACTTC,CASRSGVVKNIQYF
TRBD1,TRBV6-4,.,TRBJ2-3,TGTGCCAGCAGCGGACAGGGGGGCACAGATACGCAGTATTTT,CASSGQGGTDTQYF
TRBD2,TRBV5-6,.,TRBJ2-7,TGTGCCAGCAGCGCTCTTGGTTTAGCGGGAGATCCCTACGAGCAGTACTTC,CASSALGLAGDPYEQYF
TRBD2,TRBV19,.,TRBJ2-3,TGTGCCAGTAGTATCTCAGCGGGGCTCACAGATACGCAGTATTTT,CASSISAGLTDTQYF
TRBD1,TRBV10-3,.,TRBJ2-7,TGTGCCATCTCGGGACAGGGGTCGTTAACCTACGAGCAGTACTTC,CAISGQGSLTYEQYF
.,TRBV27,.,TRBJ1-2,TGTGCCAGCCGAACCCCCAGGGATAAGGACTATGGCTACACCTTC,CASRTPRDKDYGYTF
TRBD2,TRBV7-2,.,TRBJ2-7,TGTGCCAGCAGCTCGGGGGGACTAGCAGGGTACGAGCAGTACTTC,CASSSGGLAGYEQYF
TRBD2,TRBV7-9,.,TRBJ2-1,TGTGCCAGCAGCTCCGGACTAGCGAGCGAAAATGAGCAGTTCTTC,CASSSGLASENEQFF
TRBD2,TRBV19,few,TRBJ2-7,TGTGCCACCCGCGGGAGGGATGGTTCCTACGAGCAGTACTTC,CATRGRDGSYEQYF
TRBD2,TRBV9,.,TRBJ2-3,TGTGCCAGCAGCGTAGCACTAGCGGGAGCGGATACGCAGTATTTT,CASSVALAGADTQYF
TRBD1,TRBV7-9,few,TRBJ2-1,TGTGCCTGGGAAAGACAGGGCTTTTCCAATGAGCAGTTCTTC,CAWERQGFSNEQFF
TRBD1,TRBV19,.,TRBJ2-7,TGTGCCAGTAGTCATCAGACAGGGGGCGTGGGGTACGAGCAGTACTTC,CASSHQTGGVGYEQYF
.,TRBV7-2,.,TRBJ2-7,TGTGCCAGCAGCTTAGCGGGAGTCTACGAGCAGTACTTC,CASSLAGVYEQYF
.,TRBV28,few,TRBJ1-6,TGTGCCAGCAGCCTTTCGGGGAGGGCCTATAATTCACCCCTCCACTTT,CASSLSGRAYNSPLHF
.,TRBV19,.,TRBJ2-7,TGTGCCAGTAGTATGGGCCCCAAAACTTTATACGAGCAGTACTTC,CASSMGPKTLYEQYF
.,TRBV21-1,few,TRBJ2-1,TGTGCCAGCAGCAAAGCGCAACAGGACAATGAGCAGTTCTTC,CASSKAQQDNEQFF
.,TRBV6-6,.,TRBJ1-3,TGTGCCAGCACCACAGGAGAGGGAAACACCATATATTTT,CASTTGEGNTIYF
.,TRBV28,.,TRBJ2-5,TGTGCCAGCAGTTCCTCGACGAGGAGGGAGCAGTACTTC,CASSSSTRREQYF
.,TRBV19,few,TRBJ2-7,TGTGCCAGTAGTATACGAACGGGCGAGCAGTACTTC,CASSIRTGEQYF
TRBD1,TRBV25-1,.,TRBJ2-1,TGTGCCAGCAGTACAACAGGGGCGGGCGAGCAGTTCTTC,CASSTTGAGEQFF
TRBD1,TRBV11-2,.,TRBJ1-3,TGTGCCAGCAGCTTAGCGGGGACAGTGGGTGGAAACACCATATATTTT,CASSLAGTVGGNTIYF
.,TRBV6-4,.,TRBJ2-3,TGTGCCAGCAGTGCAGGGTTGCACTCAGATACGCAGTATTTT,CASSAGLHSDTQYF
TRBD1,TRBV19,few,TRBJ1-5,TGTGCCAGTAGGCCCGGGACAGGGGTGCGGGGCAATCAGCCCCAGCATTTT,CASRPGTGVRGNQPQHF
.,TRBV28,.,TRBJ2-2,TGTGCCAGCAGTCTCCTAACCGGGGAGCTGTTTTTT,CASSLLTGELFF
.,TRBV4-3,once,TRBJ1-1,TGCGCCAGCAGCCAAGATCCCGGGGTTGGCACTGAAGCTTTCTTT,CASSQDPGVGTEAFF
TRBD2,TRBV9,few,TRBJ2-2,TGTGCCAGCAGCGCAACCCCCACCTGGACTAGTCATACCGGGGAGCTGTTTTTT,CASSATPTWTSHTGELFF
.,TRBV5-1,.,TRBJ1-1,TGCGCCAGCAGCTTGGTCCCGGACAGCAACACTGAAGCTTTCTTT,CASSLVPDSNTEAFF
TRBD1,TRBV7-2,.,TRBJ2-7,TGTGCCAGCACGTCTCAGACAGGGAGAGTGATATACGAGCAGTACTTC,CASTSQTGRVIYEQYF